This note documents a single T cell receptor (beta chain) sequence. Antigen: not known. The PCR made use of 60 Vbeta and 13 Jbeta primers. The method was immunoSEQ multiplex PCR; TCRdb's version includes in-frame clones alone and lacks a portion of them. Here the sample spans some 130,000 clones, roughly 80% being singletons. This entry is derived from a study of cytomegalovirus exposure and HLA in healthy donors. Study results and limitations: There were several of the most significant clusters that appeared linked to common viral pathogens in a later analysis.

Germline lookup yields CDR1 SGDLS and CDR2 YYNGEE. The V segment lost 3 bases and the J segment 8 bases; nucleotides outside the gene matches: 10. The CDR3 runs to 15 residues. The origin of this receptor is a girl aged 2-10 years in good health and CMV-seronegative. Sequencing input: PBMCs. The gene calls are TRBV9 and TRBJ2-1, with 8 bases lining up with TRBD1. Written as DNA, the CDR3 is TGTGCCAGCAGCGACTACAGGGGGAATTCCGATGAGCAGTTCTTC. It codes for CASSDYRGNSDEQFF.